These T cell receptor beta chains were read from a single sample in a study of immune evolution from preneoplasia to lung adenocarcinoma. Repertoires were generated with immunoSEQ multiplex PCR, while TCRdb's copy carries only in-frame clones and drops some. The sample lists more than 12,000 clones, around 84% occurring once. The sample was FFPE minimally invasive lung adenocarcinoma tissue. The receptors derive from a person aged 60-79 years with lung adenocarcinoma. The CDR3 runs from the conserved cysteine through the conserved F or W.

j_gene | v_gene | CDR3aa
TRBJ2-1 | TRBV28 | CASSIRTGRLAGYNEQFF
TRBJ1-6 | TRBV5-4 | CASSLVAGARDNSPLHF
TRBJ1-1 | TRBV7-9 | CASSLTAGGFAEAFF
TRBJ1-5 | TRBV7-2 | CASSMQGVPNQPQHF
TRBJ2-2 | TRBV27 | CASSSLTWTGELFF
TRBJ2-7 | TRBV2 | CASSGEWGYEQYF
TRBJ1-3 | TRBV30 | CAWSWQGARNTIYF
TRBJ2-3 | TRBV9 | CASSVDISRPTDTQYF
TRBJ1-1 | TRBV18 | CASSPGGVRYTEAFF
TRBJ2-3 | TRBV7-2 | CASSLGIPGTDTQYF